This TCR beta chain was identified during a study of a mutant IDH1 vaccine in newly diagnosed glioma. This clone was detected once. Its antigen is as yet unknown. Germline CDR1 and CDR2: SGDLS and YYNGEE. The V and J ends lost 3 bases and 0 bases, in that order; junction bases with no gene match: 6. The CDR3 length is 16 residues. Time point of the sample: week 23, last vaccination. In the vaccine, a single dose held 300 ug of the mutant IDH1 20-mer peptide, along with topical imiquimod. TCRdb keeps only in-frame clones here, not all; method: immunoSEQ multiplex PCR. Of almost 85,000 clones in the sample, approximately 85% were seen once.

The chain links TRBV9 to TRBJ2-1, with TRBD1 identical over 7 bases. The source of this sequence is a man aged 25-45 years with glioma. Some clones in this sample may be carry-over from other donors' samples. Sequences were derived from PBMCs, sampled from a glioma patient whose treatment included an IDH1 peptide vaccine. The CDR3: CASSGLTGSSYNEQFF. CDR3 DNA: TGTGCCAGCAGCGGACTGACAGGGAGCTCCTACAATGAGCAGTTCTTC.